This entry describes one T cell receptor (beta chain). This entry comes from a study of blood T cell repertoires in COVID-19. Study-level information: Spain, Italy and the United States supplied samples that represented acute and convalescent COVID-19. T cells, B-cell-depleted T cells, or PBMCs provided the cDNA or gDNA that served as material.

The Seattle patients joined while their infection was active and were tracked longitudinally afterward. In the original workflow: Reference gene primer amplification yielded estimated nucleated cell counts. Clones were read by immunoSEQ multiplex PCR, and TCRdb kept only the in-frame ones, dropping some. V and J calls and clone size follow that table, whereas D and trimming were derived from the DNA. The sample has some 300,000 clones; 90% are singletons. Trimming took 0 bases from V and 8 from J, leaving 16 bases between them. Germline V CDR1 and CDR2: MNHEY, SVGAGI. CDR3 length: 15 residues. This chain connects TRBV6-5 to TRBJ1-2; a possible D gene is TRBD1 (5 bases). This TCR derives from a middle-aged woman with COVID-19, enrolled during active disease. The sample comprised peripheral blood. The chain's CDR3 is CASSYSPGGVEGYTF. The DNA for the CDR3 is TGTGCCAGCAGTTACTCTCCGGGGGGGGTAGAGGGCTACACCTTC.